This T cell receptor (beta chain) came from a study of T-cell reconstitution after alpha-beta-depleted transplantation in children. Notes on the study in general: By one year post-transplant, T-cell counts and diversity largely arose from T cells that were newly produced. Some patients showed high day-60 TCRbeta diversity, which derived from surviving recipient T cells and thymic progenitors. In patients about two months after transplant, alpha-beta T cells reportedly arose from several hundred expanded graft clones.

This CDR3 is built from 22 residues. Per the germline V gene, CDR1 is SGHDN and CDR2 is FVKESK. Between the trimmed V and J ends, which lost 3 bases and 0 bases, there was a span of 27 bases. With respect to this clonotype: No antigen is known for it.

Preparing the TCRbeta library involved the use of unique molecular identifiers. One entry per CDR3 protein, called by TCRdb with MiXCR from the PCR reads. This sample yields hundreds of thousands of distinct CDR3 sequences, of which roughly 13% are seen a single time; around 0.8% belongs to the top ten. The TCR originated in a girl aged 2 to 9 with congenital amegakaryocytic thrombocytopenia, due to receive a stem cell transplant. The chain is built from TRBV14 and TRBJ2-6, with D possibly TRBD1 on 6 matching bases. Sequencing used PBMCs, obtained before TCRalphabeta/CD19-depleted stem cell transplant. The CDR3 DNA follows: TGTGCCAGCAGCCATCTCGGAAGACAGGTCAACTCCCAAAGCTCTGGGGCCAACGTCCTGACTTTC. It encodes CASSHLGRQVNSQSSGANVLTF.